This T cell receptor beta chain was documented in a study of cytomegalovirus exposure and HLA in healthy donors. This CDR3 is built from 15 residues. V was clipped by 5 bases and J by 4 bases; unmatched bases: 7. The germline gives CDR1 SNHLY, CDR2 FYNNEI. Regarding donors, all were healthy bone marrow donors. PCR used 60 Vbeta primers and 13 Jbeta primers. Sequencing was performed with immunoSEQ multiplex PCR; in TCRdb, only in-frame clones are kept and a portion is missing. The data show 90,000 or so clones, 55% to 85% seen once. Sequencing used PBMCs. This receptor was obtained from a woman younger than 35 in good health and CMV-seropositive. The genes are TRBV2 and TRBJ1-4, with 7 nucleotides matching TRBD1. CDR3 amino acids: CASSRDRAYNEKLFF. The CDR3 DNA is TGTGCCAGCAGTAGAGACAGGGCCTATAATGAAAAACTGTTTTTT.